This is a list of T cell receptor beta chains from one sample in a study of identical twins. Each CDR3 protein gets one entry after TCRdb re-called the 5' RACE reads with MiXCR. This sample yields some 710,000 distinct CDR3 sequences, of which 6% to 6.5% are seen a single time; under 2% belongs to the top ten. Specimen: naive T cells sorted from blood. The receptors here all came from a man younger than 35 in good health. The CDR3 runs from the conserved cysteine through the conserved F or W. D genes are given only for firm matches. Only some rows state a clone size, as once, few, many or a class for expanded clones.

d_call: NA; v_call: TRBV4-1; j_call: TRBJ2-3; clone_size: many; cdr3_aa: CASSQDGLGPDTQYF; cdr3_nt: TGCGCCAGCAGCCAAGATGGGCTGGGCCCAGATACGCAGTATTTT
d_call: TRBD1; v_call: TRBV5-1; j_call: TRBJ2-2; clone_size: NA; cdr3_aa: CASSLAVQGSYTGELFF; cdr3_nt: TGCGCCAGCAGCTTGGCCGTACAGGGGTCGTACACCGGGGAGCTGTTTTTT
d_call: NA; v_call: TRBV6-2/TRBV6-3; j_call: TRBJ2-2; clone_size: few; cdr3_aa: CASSYRRTTGELFF; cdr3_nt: TGTGCCAGCAGTTATCGACGGACCACCGGGGAGCTGTTTTTT
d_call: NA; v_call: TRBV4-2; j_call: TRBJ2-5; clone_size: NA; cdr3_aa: CASSQDPGALETQYF; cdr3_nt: TGTGCCAGCAGCCAAGACCCGGGGGCGTTGGAGACCCAGTACTTC
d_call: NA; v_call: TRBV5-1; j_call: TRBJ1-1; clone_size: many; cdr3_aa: CASSLGGGGMNTEAFF; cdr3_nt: TGCGCCAGCAGCTTGGGAGGTGGAGGGATGAACACTGAAGCTTTCTTT
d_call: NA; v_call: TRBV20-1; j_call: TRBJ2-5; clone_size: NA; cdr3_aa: CSASTASETQYF; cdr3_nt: TGCAGTGCTAGCACAGCGAGCGAGACCCAGTACTTC
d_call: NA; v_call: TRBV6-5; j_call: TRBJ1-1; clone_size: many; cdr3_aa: CASSSTRDREAFF; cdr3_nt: TGTGCCAGCAGTTCAACCAGGGATCGCGAAGCTTTCTTT
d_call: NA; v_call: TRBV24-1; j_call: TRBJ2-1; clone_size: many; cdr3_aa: CATSVPSGEQFF; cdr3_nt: TGTGCCACCAGTGTCCCGTCGGGGGAGCAGTTCTTC
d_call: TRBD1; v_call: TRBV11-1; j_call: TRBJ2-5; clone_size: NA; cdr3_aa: CASSFISQTDRGLALPETQYF; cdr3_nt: TGTGCCAGCAGCTTCATATCACAAACCGACAGGGGGCTGGCCTTACCAGAGACCCAGTACTTC
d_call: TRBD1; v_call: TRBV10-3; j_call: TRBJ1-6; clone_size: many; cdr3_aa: CAISPRTGGSPLHF; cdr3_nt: TGTGCCATCAGTCCTCGGACAGGGGGTTCACCCCTCCACTTT
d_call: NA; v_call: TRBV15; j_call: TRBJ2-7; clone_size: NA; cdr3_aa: CATSNRDWSSSYEQYF; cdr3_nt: TGTGCCACCAGCAACCGGGACTGGTCGAGCTCCTACGAGCAGTACTTC
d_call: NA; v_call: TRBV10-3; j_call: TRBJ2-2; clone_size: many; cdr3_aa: CAISQSRDTNTGELFF; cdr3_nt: TGTGCCATCAGTCAAAGCCGGGACACAAACACCGGGGAGCTGTTTTTT
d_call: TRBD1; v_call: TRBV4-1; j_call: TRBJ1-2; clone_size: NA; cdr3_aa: CASSQEGQPYGYTF; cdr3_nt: TGCGCCAGCAGCCAAGAGGGACAGCCCTATGGCTACACCTTC
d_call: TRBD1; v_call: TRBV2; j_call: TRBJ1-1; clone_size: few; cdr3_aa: CASRPHRGHTEAFF; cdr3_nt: TGTGCCAGCAGGCCACACAGGGGGCACACTGAAGCTTTCTTT
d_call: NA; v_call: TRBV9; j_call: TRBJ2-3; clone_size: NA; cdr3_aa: CASSVGPPTDTQYF; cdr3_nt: TGTGCCAGCAGCGTAGGACCACCCACAGATACGCAGTATTTT
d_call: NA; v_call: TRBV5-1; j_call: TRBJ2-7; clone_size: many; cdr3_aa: CASSFFRGQIPTEQYF; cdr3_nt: TGCGCCAGCAGCTTCTTTCGTGGACAGATTCCTACGGAGCAGTACTTC
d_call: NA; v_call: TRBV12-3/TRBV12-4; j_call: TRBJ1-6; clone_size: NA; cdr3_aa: CASSSGVWNSPLHF; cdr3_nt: TGTGCCAGCAGTTCAGGGGTATGGAATTCACCCCTCCACTTT
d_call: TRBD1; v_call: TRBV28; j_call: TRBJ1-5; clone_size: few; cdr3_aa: CASRTGQGSNQPQHF; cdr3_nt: TGTGCCAGCAGGACCGGACAGGGCAGCAATCAGCCCCAGCATTTT
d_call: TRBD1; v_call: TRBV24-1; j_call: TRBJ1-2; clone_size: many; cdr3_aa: CATSALTGGGYTF; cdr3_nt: TGTGCCACCAGTGCCCTGACAGGGGGTGGCTACACCTTC
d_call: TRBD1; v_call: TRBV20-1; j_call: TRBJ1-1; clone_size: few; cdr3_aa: CRPTGVGTEAFF; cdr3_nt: TGCAGGCCGACAGGGGTTGGTACTGAAGCTTTCTTT
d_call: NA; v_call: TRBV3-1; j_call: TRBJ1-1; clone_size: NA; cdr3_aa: CASSQVQGNTEAFF; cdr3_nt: TGTGCCAGCAGCCAAGTTCAAGGGAACACTGAAGCTTTCTTT
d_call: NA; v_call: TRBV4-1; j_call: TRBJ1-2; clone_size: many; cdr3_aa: CASSQATGKHGYTF; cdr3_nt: TGCGCCAGCAGCCAAGCTACGGGGAAACATGGCTACACCTTC